One T cell receptor (beta chain) is described in this entry. Its antigen remains undetermined. No base-level quality is on record; no much larger clone is a single base apart. Other nucleotide sequences from this sample produce the same CDR3. This record belongs to a study of shared clonotypes between healthy human individuals (dated by TCRdb to 2018 to 2021). About the investigation overall: The cohort included three men and a couple of women between 18 and 49 years of age. For each donor, three plates each were used for CD4 naive and CD4 memory, two plates were used for CD8 naive, and one plate was used for CD8 memory. Different laboratories and diverse techniques were used to prepare libraries and sequence TCR repertoires, to increase sequencing depth and limit assay-specific biases. Each donor's leukapheresis produced roughly between roughly 0.85 and 10 billion PBMCs. The study deeply sequenced blood TCR repertoires of about 5 healthy adults to estimate repertoire size and the extent of clonotype sharing between individuals. The investigation overall reported the following: Across a few donors, roughly 5% of naive CD4, 3% to 3.5% of naive CD8, 2% to 2.5% of memory CD4, and 0.3% to 0.45% of memory CD8 clonotypes were shared. Even with the large sequencing depth, rarefaction of the sorted-subset datasets indicated that sequencing was incomplete. Estimated clonotype richness was generally larger for naive than for memory subsets. The small number of donors limited the genetic and exposure-history diversity represented. Clonotypes shared by all four sorted-subset donors showed higher generation probabilities than non-shared clonotypes. Based on pairwise subsampling, the degree of clonotype sharing among donors was expected to be affected by sequencing depth. Only blood was sampled, and tissue TCR repertoires likely differ from those in blood.

Healthy HIV-negative adults with no recently reported acute infections or vaccinations were included as donors. Only Caucasian adults living in Nashville, Tennessee, USA were represented among the donors. Magnetic negative selection was used to enrich CD4+ T cells, after which naive cells were positively selected on CD45RA and the negative fraction became the memory subset. Blood was obtained by leukapheresis, after which PBMCs were separated by Ficoll-Histopaque density gradient centrifugation and cryopreserved in liquid nitrogen vapor phase. Analytical flow cytometry was used to check the purity and quantity of every magnetically sorted T cell population. Each sorted fraction had its genomic DNA isolated and then quantified by UV absorbance on a Nanodrop 2000c. TCR CDR3 regions were amplified from genomic DNA by multiplex PCR using the deep immunoSEQ assay. Extracted genomic DNA from each cell subset was distributed evenly across all wells of several immunoSEQ 96-well plates, and each plate was treated as a replicate. For sorted subsets, 200 ng of genomic DNA, equivalent to some 33,000 T cell genomes, went into each replicate PCR. The purified libraries were quantified using a Qubit 3.0 fluorometer, sized with a Bioanalyzer 2100, and then quantified again using the KAPA Library Quantification kit. Every immunoSEQ 96-well plate was sequenced on a separate single-read 150-cycle Illumina NextSeq 550 flow cell. In the authors' own workflow: Because the immunoSEQ output included only junctional sequences and no quality scores, the filtering could not be the same as the filtering used for full-length reads. To assign V/J genes and CDR3, sequences were annotated using PyIR, a Python wrapper for IgBLAST v1.9, with IMGT germline references. Reads were filtered out if the reads had weak V/J assignments (E-value above 1e-6), no CDR3, stop codons, out-of-frame junctions, or ambiguous translated residues. V3J clonotypes were defined as sequences sharing the same inferred V gene, J gene, and CDR3 amino acid sequence. Percentage overlap between repertoires was calculated by dividing the number of shared unique clonotypes by the size of the smaller repertoire. RTK rarefaction, the Chao1 estimator, and Recon v2.1 estimates of unobserved clonotypes were used to assess repertoire richness. Generation probabilities for all TCRbeta clonotypes obtained by the gDNA method from a handful of donors were computed using OLGA. TCRdb provides this immuneACCESS table in a form limited to in-frame rearrangements. Some clones are lacking; in checked studies, under half of them reflect an unresolved V gene, and why the rest are absent is not known. V and J calls and clone size are copied from that table; D and trimming were computed from the DNA. The table for this sample lists 2 million to 2.5 million clones; under 97% of them were counted only once. The ten largest account for over 0.1% of the sample.

From cysteine to phenylalanine, the CDR3 is 13 amino acids long. The DNA shown is the 39-base CDR3, in frame from base 1. CDR1 MNHEY and CDR2 SVGAGI were looked up in the germline V gene. At the junction V is shortened by 0 bases and J by 4 bases, with 4 bases in between. The rearrangement joined TRBV6-5 to TRBJ2-1; confidence is insufficient to name the D gene. The sample consisted of naive CD4+ T cells sorted from blood. The intended sense of this specimen's cell subset or site label: CD45RA+ positively selected. The TCR was taken from a man aged 18-30 years in good health. Read as DNA, the sequence is TGTGCCAGCAGTTACTCATTATACAATGAGCAGTTCTTC. This gives the protein CASSYSLYNEQFF.